The 19 T cell receptor beta chains in this list originate from one sample, sequenced in a study of beta chain features in type 1 diabetes. Study-wide results and caveats: Shortening that was moderate but significant affected the TCRB CDR3s of Type 1 diabetes patients in all four CD4+ subsets.

These receptors have no known antigen. Sequencing targeted expressed TCRB transcripts, as all isolated RNA had been reverse transcribed. Some clones are missing from TCRdb's copy, which holds only in-frame ones; the method was immunoSEQ multiplex PCR. This sample has roughly 300,000 clones; roughly a tenth occur once, and the top ten carry more than 0.8%. Sequencing was performed on central memory CD4+ T cells from blood. These receptors were collected from a man younger than 45 with type 1 diabetes.

This clone occurred a few times. The V and J genes are TRBV25-1 and TRBJ2-5; the match to TRBD2 covers 10 bases. This CDR3 comprises 15 residues. Germline V gives CDR1 MGHDK, CDR2 SYGVNS. V lost 2 bases and J lost 5; bases outside the gene matches: 5. CDR3 nucleotides: TGTGCCAGCAGTGAACCAGCGGGGGGGCGCGAGACCCAGTACTTC. Protein product: CASSEPAGGRETQYF.

This clone has a handful of counts. This sample includes further DNA sequences coding for the same CDR3. The chain's CDR3 is CASSQGLAGTDTQYF. The CDR3 DNA is TGTGCCAGCAGCCAAGGACTAGCGGGCACAGATACGCAGTATTTT. This rearrangement joins TRBV7-9 to TRBJ2-3, with TRBD2 matching 10 bases. Germline lookup yields CDR1 SEHNR and CDR2 FQNEAQ (reference sequence). The V and J ends lost 5 bases and 1 base, in that order; junction bases with no gene match: 3. This CDR3 is 15 amino acids long.

This clone was seen a few times. J is TRBJ1-1 and V is TRBV6-1, with 7 positions matching TRBD1. After removal of 0 bases from V and 4 bases from J, the junction contained 5 bases not matched to a gene. Germline lookup yields CDR1 MNHNS and CDR2 SASEGT. The length of the CDR3 is 15 residues. The DNA for the CDR3 is TGTGCCAGCAGTGAAGCGGGACAGAATCCCACTGAAGCTTTCTTT. As protein: CASSEAGQNPTEAFF.

This clone was counted only a few times. The chain links TRBV4-3 to TRBJ1-4; 10 nucleotides match TRBD1. V gave up 2 bases and J gave up 12 bases; unmatched junction bases: 15. The CDR3 totals 17 residues. The germline CDR1 and CDR2 sequences are LGHNA and YSLEER. The CDR3 reads CASSQLQGQGEGRELFF. The CDR3 region has the DNA TGCGCCAGCAGCCAACTTCAAGGACAGGGGGAAGGGCGGGAACTGTTTTTT.

The chain links TRBV7-2 to TRBJ1-1, with unresolved D. Germline CDR1 and CDR2: SGHTA and FQGNSA. There are 12 residues in the CDR3. V lost 3 bases, J lost 4 bases, and 6 bases lay in between. The DNA for the CDR3 is TGTGCCAGCAGCTTTGACATCACTGAAGCTTTCTTT. Its translation is CASSFDITEAFF.

This clone was counted ten times or more. The chain uses TRBV13 and TRBJ2-5, with D perhaps given as TRBD1 or TRBD2 (5 bases each). Germline loops: CDR1 PRHDT, CDR2 FYEKMQ (reference sequence). This CDR3 has 15 residues. V lost 5 bases to trimming and J lost 5 bases, with 18 bases between them. The CDR3: CASSPTPGARETQYF. The CDR3, as DNA: TGTGCCAGCAGCCCCACCCCCGGGGCGAGGGAGACCCAGTACTTC.

In its sample, this clone was seen many times. The chain employs TRBV28 and TRBJ1-1; D remains unclear. Per the germline V gene, CDR1 is MDHEN and CDR2 is SYDVKM. The ends were cut back, 6 bases at V and 1 base at J, with 15 bases in the middle. The CDR3 contains 15 residues. The CDR3 loop is CASRTAGRGNTEAFF. DNA for the CDR3: TGTGCCAGCAGAACAGCCGGGCGCGGGAACACTGAAGCTTTCTTT. Drawing the rest from reference TRBV28 and TRBJ1-1, the complete variable domain is DVKVTQSSRYLVKRTGEKVFLECVQDMDHENMFWYRQDPGLGLRLIYFSYDVKMKEKGDIPEGYSVSREKKERFSLILESASTNQTSMYLCASRTAGRGNTEAFFGQGTRLTVV.

The chain's CDR3 is CASSVGTGSGGSYEQYF. In DNA form, the CDR3 reads TGTGCCAGCAGCGTAGGCACCGGGTCAGGGGGCTCCTACGAGCAGTACTTC. The chain recombines TRBV9 with TRBJ2-7; 7 bases agree with TRBD1. Looked up from germline, CDR1 is SGDLS and CDR2 is YYNGEE. V lost 0 bases to trimming and J lost 0 bases; unmatched junction nucleotides: 9. The CDR3 extends over 17 amino acids.

This clone was found a few times. The genes are TRBV11-2 and TRBJ2-7; a weak D match, TRBD2 (7 bases). The V end was cut by 6 bases, the J end by 2 bases, with 14 bases between. The CDR3 is 14 residues long. The germline gives CDR1 SGHAT, CDR2 FQNNGV. The CDR3 here is CASSPGGGAYEQYF. The CDR3 DNA is TGTGCCAGCAGTCCTGGAGGGGGGGCCTACGAGCAGTACTTC.

The chain uses TRBV30 and TRBJ2-3; a weak D match, TRBD1 (5 bases). V dropped 1 base and J dropped 3 bases, with 8 bases sitting between them. The CDR3 runs to 13 residues. Germline CDR1 reads GTSNPN; CDR2 reads SVGIG (reference sequence). The CDR3 protein is CAWSGAGTDTQYF. The CDR3 region has the DNA TGTGCCTGGAGTGGGGCAGGGACAGATACGCAGTATTTT.

This clone has more than one count but fewer than ten. V is TRBV7-2 and J is TRBJ1-6; 11 bases line up with TRBD1. The J segment lost 9 bases and the V segment lost 5 bases, leaving 3 bases of the junction unmatched. Germline assignment: CDR1 SGHTA and CDR2 FQGNSA. The CDR3 is 14 residues long. CDR3 protein: CASSRGQGASPLHF. The CDR3 DNA sequence: TGTGCCAGCAGCCGAGGACAGGGGGCTTCACCCCTCCACTTT.

This clone was counted many times. V gene TRBV14 combines with J gene TRBJ1-6; TRBD1 is a possible D gene (5 bases). CDR1 SGHDN and CDR2 FVKESK come from the germline V gene. Trimming took off 1 base at V and 7 bases at J, with 11 bases between the two ends. The CDR3 consists of 15 residues. CDR3 coding DNA: TGTGCCAGCAGCCAAGGGGGGTTGGGGAATTCACCCCTCCACTTT. Translation: CASSQGGLGNSPLHF.

In its sample, this clone was seen a few times. The chain recombines TRBV7-2 with TRBJ2-3; TRBD2 matches 9 bases. Germline CDR1 and CDR2: SGHTA and FQGNSA. V shed 5 bases, J shed 6 bases, and the junction held 6 bases outside the gene matches. This CDR3 region has 14 residues. DNA for the CDR3: TGTGCCAGCAGCGCCCGCACTAGCGGGGATACGCAGTATTTT. This sequence encodes CASSARTSGDTQYF.

The chain has TRBV27 and TRBJ2-1; 9 nucleotides agree with TRBD1. There are 15 residues in the CDR3. V lost 6 bases, J lost 4 bases, and 7 bases stayed unmatched. CDR1 is MNHEY and CDR2 is SMNVEV in the germline V gene (reference sequence). CDR3 residues: CASREQGAKYNEQFF. In DNA form, the CDR3 reads TGTGCCAGCAGGGAACAGGGGGCTAAATACAATGAGCAGTTCTTC.

The chain combines TRBV9 with TRBJ1-4; D may be TRBD1 (5 bases). The CDR3 runs to 15 residues. Trimming took 0 bases from V and 8 from J, leaving 14 bases between them. Looked up from germline, CDR1 is SGDLS and CDR2 is YYNGEE. This CDR3 is CASSVGVRVGEKLFF. CDR3 coding DNA: TGTGCCAGCAGCGTAGGAGTCAGGGTCGGCGAAAAACTGTTTTTT.

The chain recombines TRBV7-6 with TRBJ1-2; tentatively, D is TRBD1 (5 bases). Germline V CDR1 and CDR2: SGHVS, FNYEAQ. Trimming took off 3 bases at V and 5 bases at J, with 10 bases between the two ends. The CDR3 sequence is 13 residues long. The CDR3 sequence is CASSFPGGYGYTF. CDR3 DNA sequence: TGTGCCAGCAGCTTCCCGGGGGGGTATGGCTACACCTTC.

In DNA, the CDR3 is TGTGCCAGCAGTCAGGGGGCCCAAGAGACCCAGTACTTC. Translation gives CASSQGAQETQYF. The gene calls are TRBV28 and TRBJ2-5; 8 positions agree with TRBD1. Germline CDR1 reads MDHEN; CDR2 reads SYDVKM. This CDR3 contains 13 residues. Trimming cost V 5 bases and J 1 base; bases outside gene matches: 0.

This clone has just a few counts. The rearrangement joins TRBV5-1 to TRBJ2-7; the match to TRBD1 covers 7 bases. CDR1 and CDR2 from the germline V gene are SGHRS and YFSETQ. The CDR3 has 15 residues. The junction had 11 bases not matched to a gene; V was cut back by 4 bases and J by 4 bases. The CDR3, as DNA: TGCGCCAGCAGCCCTTCCTTGACAGGGCTGTACGAGCAGTACTTC. It yields the protein CASSPSLTGLYEQYF.

This clone appeared many times. Other DNA sequences within the sample encode an identical CDR3. CDR3 protein: CASSWDSNQPQHF. CDR3 nucleotide sequence: TGTGCCAGCAGTTGGGACTCCAATCAGCCCCAGCATTTT. The chain uses TRBV6-5 and TRBJ1-5, with D tentatively TRBD1 (5 bases). Germline V gene lookup returns CDR1 MNHEY and CDR2 SVGAGI. The CDR3 sequence is 13 residues long. The germline V and J ends were trimmed by 4 bases and 3 bases, with 7 bases remaining between them.